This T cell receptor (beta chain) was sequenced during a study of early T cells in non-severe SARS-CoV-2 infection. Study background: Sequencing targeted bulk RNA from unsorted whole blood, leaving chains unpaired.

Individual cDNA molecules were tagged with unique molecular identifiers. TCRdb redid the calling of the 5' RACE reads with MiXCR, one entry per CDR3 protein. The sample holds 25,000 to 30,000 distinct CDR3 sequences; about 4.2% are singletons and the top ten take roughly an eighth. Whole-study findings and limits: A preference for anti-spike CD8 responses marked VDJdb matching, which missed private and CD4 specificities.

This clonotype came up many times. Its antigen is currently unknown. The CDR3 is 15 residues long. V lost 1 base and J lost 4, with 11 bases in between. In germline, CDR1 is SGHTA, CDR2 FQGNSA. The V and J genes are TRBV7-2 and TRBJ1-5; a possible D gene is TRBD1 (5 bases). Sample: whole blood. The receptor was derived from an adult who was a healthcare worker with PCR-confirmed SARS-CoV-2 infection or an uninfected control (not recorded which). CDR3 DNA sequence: TGTGCCAGCAGCTTAGTCCCGACAGCGAATCAGCCCCAGCATTTT. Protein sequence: CASSLVPTANQPQHF.